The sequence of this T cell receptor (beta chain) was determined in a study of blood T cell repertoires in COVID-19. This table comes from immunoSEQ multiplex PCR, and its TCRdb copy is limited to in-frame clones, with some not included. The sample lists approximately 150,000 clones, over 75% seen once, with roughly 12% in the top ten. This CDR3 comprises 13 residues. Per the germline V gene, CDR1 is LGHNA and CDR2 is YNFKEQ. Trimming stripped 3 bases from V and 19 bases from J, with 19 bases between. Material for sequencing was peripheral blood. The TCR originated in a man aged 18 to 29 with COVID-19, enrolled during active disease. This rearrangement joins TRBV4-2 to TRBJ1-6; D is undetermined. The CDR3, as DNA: TGTGCCAGCAGCCAGGACCGCCGGGAGGCAACTCACTTT. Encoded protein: CASSQDRREATHF.